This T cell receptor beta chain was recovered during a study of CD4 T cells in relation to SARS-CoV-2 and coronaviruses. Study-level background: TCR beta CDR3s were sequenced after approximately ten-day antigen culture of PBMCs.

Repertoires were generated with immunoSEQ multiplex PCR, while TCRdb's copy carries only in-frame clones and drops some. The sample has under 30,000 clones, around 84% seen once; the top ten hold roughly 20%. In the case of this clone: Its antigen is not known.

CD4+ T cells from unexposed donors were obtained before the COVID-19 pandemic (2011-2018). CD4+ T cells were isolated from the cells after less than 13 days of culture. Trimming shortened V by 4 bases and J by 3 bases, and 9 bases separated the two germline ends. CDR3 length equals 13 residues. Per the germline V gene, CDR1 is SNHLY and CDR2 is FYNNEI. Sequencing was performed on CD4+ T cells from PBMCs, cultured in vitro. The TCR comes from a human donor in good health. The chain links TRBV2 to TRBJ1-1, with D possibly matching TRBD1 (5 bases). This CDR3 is CASSGGGDTEAFF. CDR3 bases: TGTGCCAGCAGTGGGGGGGGAGACACTGAAGCTTTCTTT.